What follows describes a single TCR beta chain. CDR1 is KGHSH, CDR2 LQKENI, per germline. V shed 2 bases and J shed 0 bases, with 13 bases lying between them. The CDR3 loop spans 16 amino acids. Generated by immunoSEQ multiplex PCR, the TCRdb table keeps only in-frame clones and is missing some. The data contain around 2.5 million clones, approximately 93% of them singletons. The sample originates from a study of shared clonotypes between healthy human individuals. As for the study in general: Ranging from 18 to 49 in age, donors were a couple of women and three men.

The TCR originated in a man aged 18 to 30 in good health. Some clones in this sample may be carry-over from other donors' samples. The chain uses TRBV18 and TRBJ1-2; D gene unclear. Sequencing was done on a sample of naive CD4+ T cells from PBMCs. Subset defined: CD45RA+ positively selected. This CDR3 is CASSPSAGDTNYGYTF. CDR3 coding DNA: TGTGCCAGCTCACCATCGGCAGGCGACACTAACTATGGCTACACCTTC.